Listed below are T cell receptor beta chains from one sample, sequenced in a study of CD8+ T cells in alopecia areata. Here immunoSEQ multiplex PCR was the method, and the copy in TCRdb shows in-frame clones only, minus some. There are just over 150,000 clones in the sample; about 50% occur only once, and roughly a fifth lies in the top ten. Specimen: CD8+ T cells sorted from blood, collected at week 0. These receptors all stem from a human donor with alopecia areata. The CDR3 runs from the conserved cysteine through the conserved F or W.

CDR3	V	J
CASSDRTGKLNEQYF	TRBV25-1	TRBJ2-7
CSVETGDYGYTF	TRBV29-1	TRBJ1-2
CAWSPLRGTEAFF	TRBV30	TRBJ1-1
CSVEGGNSLVYGYTF	TRBV29-1	TRBJ1-2
CASSPGLASSYEQYF	TRBV7-9	TRBJ2-7
CAWSGDRGPEAFF	TRBV30	TRBJ1-1
CASSSPAGEAQHF	TRBV19	TRBJ1-5
CASSSASGEKEETQYF	TRBV27	TRBJ2-5
CASSPVISGANVLTF	TRBV14	TRBJ2-6
CASSWGTYEQYF	TRBV5-1	TRBJ2-7
CASSFPPTGATEAFF	TRBV7-9	TRBJ1-1
CSVPLTGLDYTF	TRBV29-1	TRBJ1-2
CSVVVTQETQYF	TRBV29-1	TRBJ2-5
CASSLSGMTNEKLFF	TRBV27	TRBJ1-4
CASSQDAESSSGYTF	TRBV4-3	TRBJ1-2
CASSYSGQGTTEAFF	TRBV6-5	TRBJ1-1
CSVEDSTGTQNTEAFF	TRBV29-1	TRBJ1-1
CASSASAGIDQPQHF	TRBV2	TRBJ1-5
CSVEVGSSYEQYF	TRBV29-1	TRBJ2-7
CASSLDPGQGDSGNTIYF	TRBV5-1	TRBJ1-3
CASSTTGTGDQYTF	TRBV2	TRBJ1-2
CASSLEGSLETQYF	TRBV7-8	TRBJ2-5
CASSLLGNEQFF	TRBV13	TRBJ2-1
CASLGPREAFF	TRBV2	TRBJ1-1
CSALTGGIGYTF	TRBV29-1	TRBJ1-2
CASSRRGRDLTSGANVLTF	TRBV27	TRBJ2-6
CASSSGLLDGYTF	TRBV6-5	TRBJ1-2
CASSPRDTESLHF	TRBV9	TRBJ1-6
CASSPQETQYF	TRBV11-2	TRBJ2-5
CASSQDSGGGNEQFF	TRBV14	TRBJ2-1
CASSISGGSYNEQFF	TRBV7-9	TRBJ2-1
CSVRGGGTDTQYF	TRBV29-1	TRBJ2-3
CASSLGGVRTEAFF	TRBV4-3	TRBJ1-1
CAISEGETGRSYGYTF	TRBV10-3	TRBJ1-2
CASSQVGGSYEQYF	TRBV4-1	TRBJ2-7
CASSSTPNEQFF	TRBV7-2	TRBJ2-1
CASNPTGLPYEQYF	TRBV11-2	TRBJ2-7
CASSWNRGAKNIQYF	TRBV6-6	TRBJ2-4
CASRGGQEQYF	TRBV7-2	TRBJ2-7
CASSSLGQGADYEQYF	TRBV27	TRBJ2-7
CASSLGQGTYEQYF	TRBV27	TRBJ2-7
CASSSSDEQYF	TRBV2	TRBJ2-7
CAWSMNYEQYF	TRBV30	TRBJ2-7
CATISERGAEAFF	TRBV15	TRBJ1-1
CSVGDRGSTYEQYF	TRBV29-1	TRBJ2-7
CASSAGSTDTQYF	TRBV9	TRBJ2-3
CASSRDRSNSPLHF	TRBV27	TRBJ1-6